This record looks at one TCR beta chain sequence and its context. CDR3 length: 16 amino acids. CDR1 is SGHTA, CDR2 FQGNSA, per germline. The junction had 5 bases not matched to a gene; V was cut back by 6 bases and J by 2 bases. The source of the sample is a study of cytomegalovirus exposure and HLA in healthy donors. 60 Vbeta and 13 Jbeta primers were used in PCR. The table came from immunoSEQ multiplex PCR; TCRdb's copy has only in-frame clones and leaves some out. The sample has some 220,000 clones, 75% to 90% seen once. Specimen: PBMCs. The source of this sequence is a woman aged 18-35 years in good health and CMV-seronegative. The chain links TRBV7-2 to TRBJ2-5, with TRBD2 matching over 14 bases. CDR3 DNA sequence: TGTGCCAGCAGTTCTGGACTAGCGGGGGGACAAGAGACCCAGTACTTC. This gives the protein CASSSGLAGGQETQYF.